This TCR beta chain was obtained from a study of cytomegalovirus exposure and HLA in healthy donors. General observations from the study: In vitro experiments confirmed that a few CMV-associated chains were specific for CMV antigens. Among immune exposure information, only CMV serostatus was available.

CDR3 size: 16 residues. CDR1 MNHEY and CDR2 SMNVEV come from the germline V gene (reference sequence). Between the trimmed V and J ends, which lost 6 bases and 1 base, there was a span of 17 bases. PCR amplification relied on 60 Vbeta primers (plus 13 Jbeta primers). The protocol was immunoSEQ multiplex PCR, while the TCRdb copy is restricted to in-frame clones and leaves out a portion. The sample holds over 150,000 clones, 73% seen once. Notes on this clone: Its antigen is not known.

Sequenced: PBMCs. The TCR comes from a young woman in good health and CMV-seropositive. The chain combines TRBV27 with TRBJ2-3, with D possibly being TRBD2 (6 bases). In DNA, the CDR3 is TGTGCCAGCAGGCGGGATATTGCGCAACGCACAGATACGCAGTATTTT. Translation: CASRRDIAQRTDTQYF.